This TCR beta chain was sequenced in a study of radiation and T cells in renal cell carcinoma. The wider study: Nephrectomy followed 15 Gy stereotactic body radiation by 4 weeks. Study-level points and caveats: In blood, top tumor clones expanded by 2 weeks, shrinking by 4. No pretreatment tumor biopsies were available for baseline clonotypes.

Of note for this clone: Its antigen is not known.

Described time point: blood 2 weeks post-SBRT. Treatment in this sample: 15 Gy SBRT to primary tumor, nephrectomy 4 weeks later. Radiation-treated patients gave blood at baseline, week 2 and week 4. The CDR3 is 15 amino acids. Germline V gene lookup returns CDR1 SEHNR and CDR2 FQNEAQ (reference sequence). V was trimmed by 5 bases and J by 2 bases, leaving 12 bases between them. Profiling relied on immunoSEQ multiplex PCR, and the TCRdb table lists in-frame clones only, not all of them. The sample lists roughly 120,000 clones; about 81% were seen once. This specimen consisted of blood, obtained from a patient whose treatment included radiotherapy and nephrectomy. The receptor was isolated from a woman aged 55-69 years with renal cell carcinoma. The V and J genes are TRBV7-9 and TRBJ1-4; D is perhaps TRBD1 (5 bases). The CDR3 coding sequence is TGTGCCAGCAGCCCTCCTGGGGGGACTAATGAAAAACTGTTTTTT. The encoded protein is CASSPPGGTNEKLFF.